Sequencing of this T cell receptor beta chain was carried out in a study of PD-1 blockade in classical Hodgkin lymphoma. Each and every patient relapsed after autologous stem cell transplantation, and patients got differing brentuximab vedotin exposure. The method was immunoSEQ multiplex PCR; TCRdb's version includes in-frame clones alone and lacks a portion of them. The data hold tens of thousands of clones, with around 78% observed a single time. There are 15 residues in the CDR3. J was trimmed by 7 bases and V by 4 bases; bases with no gene match: 10. The germline gives CDR1 MNHEY, CDR2 SVGAGI. The input for sequencing was peripheral blood mononuclear cells (PBMCs), taken before the second cycle of nivolumab. The chain joins TRBV6-5 to TRBJ2-1, with 7 bases aligning to TRBD2. This receptor was identified in a human donor with classical Hodgkin lymphoma. As DNA, the CDR3 is TGTGCCAGCAGTTCCGGCGGGAGTGGGTCTAATGAGCAGTTCTTC. Protein sequence: CASSSGGSGSNEQFF.